These T cell receptor beta chains were read from a single sample in a study of blood T cell repertoires in COVID-19. TCRdb's copy holds only in-frame clones and misses some; the assay was immunoSEQ multiplex PCR. The sample has tens of thousands of clones, roughly 80% seen once. The specimen was peripheral blood. The receptors originated from a woman aged 55-69 years with acute or convalescent COVID-19. Each CDR3 is given with its conserved first and last residue. D genes are given only for firm matches.

V: TRBV10-3
D: TRBD1
length: 15
J: TRBJ1-4
CDR3: CAISESTGPGEKLFF
DNA: TGTGCCATCAGTGAGTCGACAGGGCCTGGTGAAAAACTGTTTTTT

V: TRBV30
D: TRBD2
length: 14
J: TRBJ2-7
CDR3: CAWAGGDQGHEQYF
DNA: TGTGCCTGGGCCGGGGGGGATCAGGGCCACGAGCAGTACTTC

V: TRBV2
D: TRBD1
length: 15
J: TRBJ1-1
CDR3: CASRYLTGGNTEAFF
DNA: TGTGCCAGCAGGTACCTGACAGGGGGGAACACTGAAGCTTTCTTT

V: TRBV5-1
D: -
length: 13
J: TRBJ2-3
CDR3: CASSFGGRDTQYF
DNA: TGCGCCAGCAGCTTCGGGGGTCGGGATACGCAGTATTTT

V: TRBV19
D: -
length: 17
J: TRBJ1-4
CDR3: CASTPRGLVVSSEKLFF
DNA: TGTGCCAGTACCCCCAGGGGCCTGGTGGTGTCGAGTGAAAAACTGTTTTTT

V: TRBV7-3
D: TRBD1
length: 14
J: TRBJ1-2
CDR3: CASSSDGTGGGYTF
DNA: TGTGCCAGCAGCTCCGATGGGACAGGAGGAGGCTACACCTTC

V: TRBV5-1
D: -
length: 14
J: TRBJ2-2
CDR3: CASSSRLATGELFF
DNA: TGCGCCAGCAGCTCGCGACTTGCCACCGGGGAGCTGTTTTTT

V: TRBV5-1
D: -
length: 14
J: TRBJ2-1
CDR3: CASGLAGAGNEQFF
DNA: TGCGCCAGCGGTTTGGCTGGCGCGGGGAATGAGCAGTTCTTC

V: TRBV10-1
D: -
length: 17
J: TRBJ1-2
CDR3: CASSGGILGGGNYGYTF
DNA: TGCGCCAGCAGTGGTGGCATTCTTGGCGGGGGTAACTATGGCTACACCTTC

V: TRBV4-1
D: TRBD1
length: 15
J: TRBJ2-3
CDR3: CASSQVFQGVDTQYF
DNA: TGCGCCAGCAGCCAAGTATTTCAGGGGGTGGATACGCAGTATTTT

V: TRBV11-2
D: TRBD1
length: 16
J: TRBJ2-5
CDR3: CASSRKDRGWIETQYF
DNA: TGTGCCAGCAGCCGAAAGGACAGGGGTTGGATTGAGACCCAGTACTTC

V: TRBV5-1
D: TRBD1
length: 14
J: TRBJ2-2
CDR3: CASSPRGQDGELFF
DNA: TGCGCCAGCAGCCCTAGGGGGCAGGACGGGGAGCTGTTTTTT

V: TRBV7-2
D: TRBD2
length: 16
J: TRBJ2-3
CDR3: CASSLSSGGTQNTQYF
DNA: TGTGCCAGCAGCCTGTCTAGCGGGGGGACTCAGAATACGCAGTATTTT

V: TRBV13
D: TRBD1
length: 15
J: TRBJ2-3
CDR3: CATRQGAYLGDTQYF
DNA: TGTGCCACCCGACAGGGGGCATATCTGGGGGATACGCAGTATTTT